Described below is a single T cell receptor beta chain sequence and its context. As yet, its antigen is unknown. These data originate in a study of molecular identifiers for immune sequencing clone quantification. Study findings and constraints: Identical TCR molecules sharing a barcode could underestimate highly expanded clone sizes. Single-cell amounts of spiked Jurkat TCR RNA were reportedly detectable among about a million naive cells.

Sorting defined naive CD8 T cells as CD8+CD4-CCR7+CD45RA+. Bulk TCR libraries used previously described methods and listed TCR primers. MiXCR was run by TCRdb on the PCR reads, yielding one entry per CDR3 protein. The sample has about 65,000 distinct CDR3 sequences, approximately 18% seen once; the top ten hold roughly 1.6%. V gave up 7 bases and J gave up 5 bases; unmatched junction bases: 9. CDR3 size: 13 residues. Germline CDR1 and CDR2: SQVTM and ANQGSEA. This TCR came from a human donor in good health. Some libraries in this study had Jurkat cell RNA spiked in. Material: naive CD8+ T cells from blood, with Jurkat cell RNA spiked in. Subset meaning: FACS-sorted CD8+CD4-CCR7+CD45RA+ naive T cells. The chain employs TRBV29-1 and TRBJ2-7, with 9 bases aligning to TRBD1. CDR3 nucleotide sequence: TGCAGCGCTACAGGGGGCCCGTCCAACGAGCAGTACTTC. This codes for CSATGGPSNEQYF.